A single sample is the source of the 5 T cell receptor beta chains below, sequenced in a study of blood T cells in healthy people across ages (dated by TCRdb to the mid-2010s). Preparation of the library involved 5' RACE. The sample was run on an Illumina HiSeq 2500. A second roughly 6 to 12 cycle PCR used a sample-barcoded 5' primer and a J-beta primer mix. TCRdb's own reprocessing of the public reads used fastp at Q25 and MiXCR and kept productive beta chains. Each CDR3 protein appears once, grouped with its most common genes and DNA. The sample table holds about 930,000 distinct CDR3 sequences, of which just under 30% were seen once. Of the sample, about a tenth is held by the ten largest clones. This sample was also put to use in a study of T cells of mothers and their children.

Material for sequencing was blood. The receptors derive from a middle-aged woman in good health.

This clonotype was seen more than once but under ten times. The gene calls are TRBV5-6 and TRBJ1-2; D possibly corresponds to TRBD1 (5 bases). Per germline, CDR1 SGHDT and CDR2 YYEEEE. The CDR3 is 14 residues long. Trimming took 0 bases from V and 8 from J, leaving 14 bases between them. CDR3 sequence reads: CASSLEGTALGYTF. As DNA, the CDR3 is TGTGCCAGCAGCTTGGAGGGGACTGCCCTCGGCTACACCTTC.

Here the CDR3 DNA reads TGCGCCAGCAGCCAAAGGACGGAGCGTCTCCCTGGGGCCAACGTCCTGACTTTC. Protein: CASSQRTERLPGANVLTF. The chain combines TRBV5-1 with TRBJ2-6; no definite D call. Germline lookup yields CDR1 SGHRS and CDR2 YFSETQ. This CDR3 region has 18 residues. V lost 4 bases and J 2 bases, leaving 19 bases between the germline ends.

This chain links TRBV6-5 with TRBJ1-1; D unclear. This CDR3 comprises 13 residues. The germline V and J ends were trimmed by 2 bases and 0 bases, with 4 bases remaining between them. Looked up from germline, CDR1 is MNHEY and CDR2 is SVGAGI. CDR3 loop: CASSYVVNTEAFF. CDR3 coding DNA: TGTGCCAGCAGTTACGTGGTGAACACTGAAGCTTTCTTT.

The chain combines TRBV5-1 with TRBJ1-4; TRBD1 is a possible D gene (5 bases). The ends were cut back, 0 bases at V and 4 bases at J, with 10 bases in the middle. Germline values: CDR1 SGHRS, CDR2 YFSETQ. The CDR3 sequence is 15 residues long. The CDR3 DNA reads TGCGCCAGCAGCTTGGATCCGGGGGGTAATGAAAAACTGTTTTTT. It yields the protein CASSLDPGGNEKLFF.

The chain uses TRBV5-8 and TRBJ2-4; 8 bases map to TRBD2. Germline-derived CDR1 and CDR2 are SGHTS and YDEGEE. CDR3 length: 15 residues. With 5 bases clipped from V and 13 bases from J, the junction kept 17 bases outside the gene matches. Here the CDR3 reads CASRPIGGVSYKQYF. CDR3 in DNA: TGTGCCAGCAGACCCATCGGGGGGGTCTCCTACAAGCAGTACTTC.